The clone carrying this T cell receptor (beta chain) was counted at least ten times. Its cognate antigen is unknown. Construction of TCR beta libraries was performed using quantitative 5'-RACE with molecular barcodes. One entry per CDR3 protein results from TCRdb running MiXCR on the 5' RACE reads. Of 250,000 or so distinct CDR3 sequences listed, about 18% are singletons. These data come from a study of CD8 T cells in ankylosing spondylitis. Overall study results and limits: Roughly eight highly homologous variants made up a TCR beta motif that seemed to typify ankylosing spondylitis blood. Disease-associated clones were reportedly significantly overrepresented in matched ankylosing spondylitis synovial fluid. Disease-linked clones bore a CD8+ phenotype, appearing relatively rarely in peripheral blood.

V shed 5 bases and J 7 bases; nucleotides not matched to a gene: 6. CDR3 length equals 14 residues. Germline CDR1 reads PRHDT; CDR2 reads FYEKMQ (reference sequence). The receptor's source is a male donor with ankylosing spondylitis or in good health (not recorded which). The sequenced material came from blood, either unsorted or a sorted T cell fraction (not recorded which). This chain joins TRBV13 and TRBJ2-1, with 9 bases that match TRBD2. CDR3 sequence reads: CASSLGLAPNEQFF. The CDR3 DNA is TGTGCCAGCAGCCTTGGACTAGCGCCTAATGAGCAGTTCTTC. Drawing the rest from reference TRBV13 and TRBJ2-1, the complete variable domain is AAGVIQSPRHLIKEKRETATLKCYPIPRHDTVYWYQQGPGQDPQFLISFYEKMQSDKGSIPDRFSAQQFSDYHSELNMSSLELGDSALYFCASSLGLAPNEQFFGPGTRLTVL.